One T cell receptor (beta chain) is described in this entry. Its antigen is as yet unknown. RNA extraction and reverse transcription yielded cDNA as sequencing template. Sequenced by immunoSEQ multiplex PCR; TCRdb stores in-frame clones only, minus some. Here the sample spans 98,000 or so clones, 59% being singletons. This specimen belongs to a study of CD8+ T cells in alopecia areata. Between the trimmed V and J ends, which lost 2 bases and 2 bases, there was a span of 9 bases. The germline gives CDR1 SNHLY, CDR2 FYNNEI. CDR3 length equals 14 residues. General study results and limits: Normal skin's resident alphabeta T cells are sequenced alongside lesional scalp T cells.

This receptor was obtained from a human donor in good health. The sequenced material came from CD8+ T cells sorted from blood. The V gene is TRBV2, the J gene TRBJ2-5; D is perhaps TRBD1 (5 bases). For the CDR3, the DNA is TGTGCCAGCAGTGAACCCCGACAGCAAGAGACCCAGTACTTC. Protein: CASSEPRQQETQYF.